The 8 T cell receptor beta chains given below trace back to one sample, sequenced in a study of blood T cell repertoires in COVID-19. Using immunoSEQ multiplex PCR, the repertoire was profiled, and TCRdb retains in-frame clones only, with some absent. The data contain about 83,000 clones, about 88% of them singletons. Sample: peripheral blood. All receptors derive from a woman at least 80 years old with active or convalescent COVID-19.

This sequence joins TRBV7-2 and TRBJ1-5; 8 bases match TRBD1. CDR3 size: 15 residues. Germline loops: CDR1 SGHTA, CDR2 FQGNSA. V was clipped by 5 bases and J by 5 bases; unmatched bases: 8. The CDR3 protein is CASSLGQGNDQPQHF. CDR3 nucleotide sequence: TGTGCCAGCAGCCTCGGACAGGGTAACGATCAGCCCCAGCATTTT.

The rearrangement uses TRBV5-1 and TRBJ2-7; 8 bases align to TRBD1. The V and J ends lost 4 bases and 5 bases, in that order; junction bases with no gene match: 8. The germline CDR1 and CDR2 sequences are SGHRS and YFSETQ. The CDR3 runs 14 residues. The CDR3 is CASSPGGEGDEQYF. Written as DNA, the CDR3 is TGCGCCAGCAGCCCAGGGGGCGAAGGGGACGAGCAGTACTTC. The full variable domain, completed using reference TRBV5-1 and TRBJ2-7, is KAGVTQTPRYLIKTRGQQVTLSCSPISGHRSVSWYQQTPGQGLQFLFEYFSETQRNKGNFPGRFSGRQFSNSRSEMNVSTLELGDSALYLCASSPGGEGDEQYFGPGTRLTVT.

The chain joins TRBV29-1 to TRBJ1-1; D remains ambiguous. Germline CDR1 is SQVTM and CDR2 is ANQGSEA. V lost 7 bases to trimming and J lost 5 bases, with 5 bases between them. This CDR3 is built from 9 residues. CDR3 nucleotide sequence: TGCAGCGGCGATACTGAAGCTTTCTTT. Protein product: CSGDTEAFF.

The CDR3 reads CASSPRQGYQPQHF. The CDR3 DNA sequence: TGTGCCAGCTCCCCTAGACAGGGCTATCAGCCCCAGCATTTT. The J gene is TRBJ1-5, the V gene TRBV18; 7 bases are a match to TRBD1. The CDR3 totals 14 residues. The junction had 7 bases not matched to a gene; V was cut back by 6 bases and J by 5 bases. CDR1 KGHSH and CDR2 LQKENI come from the germline V gene.

For the CDR3, the DNA is TGTGCCAGCAGCCCGGGACAGCCAAGCAATCAGCCCCAGCATTTT. Encoded protein: CASSPGQPSNQPQHF. The chain has TRBV5-8 and TRBJ1-5, with 7 bases lining up with TRBD1. CDR3 length: 15 amino acids. V lost 4 bases and J lost 1; bases outside the gene matches: 5. The germline CDR1 and CDR2 sequences are SGHTS and YDEGEE.

In DNA form, the CDR3 reads TGTGCCAGCAGCCAAGGACTCGGCGAGCAGTACTTC. This translates into CASSQGLGEQYF. This sequence joins TRBV3-1 (or the pseudogene TRBV3-2) and TRBJ2-7; unclear D gene. This CDR3 spans 12 amino acids. CDR1 and CDR2 (germline): LGHDT, YNNKEL (reference sequence). Trimming cost V 1 base and J 6 bases, with 7 bases left between them.

The chain employs TRBV18 and TRBJ1-1, with TRBD1 matching over 8 bases. With 4 bases clipped from V and 4 bases from J, the junction kept 8 bases outside the gene matches. CDR1 and CDR2 (germline): KGHSH, LQKENI. The CDR3 length is 15 residues. The CDR3 DNA reads as TGTGCCAGCTCACTCCTTCTAGGACAGGGCACTGAAGCTTTCTTT. It encodes CASSLLLGQGTEAFF.

The V and J genes are TRBV30 and TRBJ1-3; 7 bases match TRBD1. Germline V gene sequence: CDR1 GTSNPN, CDR2 SVGIG (reference sequence). The J segment lost 0 bases and the V segment lost 2 bases, leaving 4 bases of the junction unmatched. This CDR3 is built from 15 residues. CDR3 in amino acids: CAWSLDRVSGNTIYF. The CDR3 DNA follows: TGTGCCTGGAGTTTAGACAGGGTCTCTGGAAACACCATATATTTT.